The rows below give T cell receptor beta chains drawn from one sample of a study of blood T cell repertoires in COVID-19. Data came from immunoSEQ multiplex PCR; TCRdb stores just in-frame clones and leaves some out. The table includes about 310,000 clones, roughly 90% detected once. Specimen: peripheral blood. The receptors derive from a woman in her thirties or forties with COVID-19, enrolled during active disease. CDR3s leave out the opening cysteine and the closing phenylalanine or tryptophan.

j_gene: TRBJ1-4; v_gene: TRBV5-1; CDR3aa: ASRALGATNEKLF
j_gene: TRBJ1-3; v_gene: TRBV7-2; CDR3aa: ASSLRALQGRNTIY
j_gene: TRBJ1-5; v_gene: TRBV5-8; CDR3aa: ASSWDRETQPQH
j_gene: TRBJ1-2; v_gene: TRBV3-1/TRBV3-2; CDR3aa: ASSQATGRNYGYT
j_gene: TRBJ1-5; v_gene: TRBV29-1; CDR3aa: SVRGQGDNQPQH
j_gene: TRBJ2-1; v_gene: TRBV27; CDR3aa: ASSPRLAGGNEQF
j_gene: TRBJ1-2; v_gene: TRBV28; CDR3aa: ASSLPYRTRFNYGYT
j_gene: TRBJ2-5; v_gene: TRBV10-3; CDR3aa: AISDSSAETQY
j_gene: TRBJ1-5; v_gene: TRBV28; CDR3aa: ASSSGTGHQPQH
j_gene: TRBJ1-1; v_gene: TRBV27; CDR3aa: ASRDSDSLNTEAF
j_gene: TRBJ2-2; v_gene: TRBV7-2; CDR3aa: ASSLATGLNTGELF
j_gene: TRBJ2-4; v_gene: TRBV7-2; CDR3aa: ASSLARGGIPVAKNIQY
j_gene: TRBJ2-7; v_gene: TRBV7-8; CDR3aa: ASSSIAGDNGQY
j_gene: TRBJ1-2; v_gene: TRBV7-2; CDR3aa: ASSLERQLYGYT
j_gene: TRBJ2-7; v_gene: TRBV29-1; CDR3aa: SARGGQTYEQY
j_gene: TRBJ2-2; v_gene: TRBV4-3; CDR3aa: ASSRQLTAPNTGELF
j_gene: TRBJ1-3; v_gene: TRBV30; CDR3aa: AWSVLGAGAGNTIY